This record covers a single TCR beta chain. Its antigen is unknown. The input lacks base qualities; no much larger clone sits a single base away. From the cysteine through the phenylalanine, the CDR3 covers 15 amino acids. Only the CDR3 portion is preserved as DNA: 45 bases, with reading frame beginning at the first base. Unmatched junction bases come to 7, with V trimmed by 5 bases and J by 0 bases. The germline V gene sets CDR1 to SGHTA and CDR2 to FQGNSA. This sample was included in a study of cytomegalovirus exposure and HLA in healthy donors (dated by TCRdb to 2015 to 2018). In the study overall: An earlier analysis of a few hundred of the donors reported 250 to 300 Gb of sequence data and 95 million to 120 million unique TCR beta sequences obtained from about 170 million T cells. A later genetic analysis used genome-wide SNP genotypes for about 65% of the 666 donors, treating that subset as a discovery cohort. Across 398 genotyped donors of the cohort, an average of about 220,000 unique TCR beta nucleotide sequences per donor were sequenced, and about a sixth of those sequences were non-productive. Roughly 300 gigabases of sequencing data and approximately 80 million unique TCR sequences were included in an early release covering under 650 HLA-typed donors. Class I and class II HLA loci were covered by the typing at four-digit resolution. The number of donors typed differed by locus, with about 629-630 for A, B, C, DRB1 and DQB1, around 560 for DQA1, nearly 610 for DPA1, and some 450 for DPB1. Every repertoire in the discovery cohort had been generated on one and the same sequencing platform. A later analysis re-analyzed previously published TCR beta repertoires from roughly 630 donors and added high-resolution HLA genotyping to study TCR occurrence patterns. Because of strong linkage in the cohort, a handful of DR-DQ haplotypes were treated as single units for association and clustering. Donor age, sex, ethnicity and CMV serostatus were compiled alongside the repertoire data. The study combined high-throughput TCR immunosequencing, statistical association of individual TCRs with disease status, and machine learning to predict cytomegalovirus infection status. In an earlier analysis of roughly 540 of the donors, high-throughput TCR beta sequencing was used to judge whether each TCR beta V gene segment behaved as functional or pseudogenic. The later analysis used no new phenotypic data to find candidate immune exposures, relying instead on TCR beta sequences and their occurrence across donors. The study was designed to test whether signatures of past pathogen exposure could be identified by cataloging public T cell receptors. The T cell repertoires of roughly 660 subjects were profiled by immunosequencing and related to cytomegalovirus serostatus. The genetic ancestry cluster associated with self-reported Caucasian donors included around four fifths of the approximately 430 genotyped donors. Along with the roughly 610-subject first cohort, a separate validation cohort of over a hundred different subjects was used.

The cohort comprised several hundred healthy bone marrow donors. At the time of sampling, every cohort member was nominally healthy, though immune exposures that went unrecorded were likely present. The donor tested CMV seronegative and was one of the 352 seronegative cohort members. A peripheral blood sample was provided by each donor, and peripheral blood mononuclear cells were used for TCR beta sequencing. The Qiagen DNeasy Blood Extraction Kit was used to extract genomic DNA from the blood cell samples. General findings and caveats noted by the study authors: Because counts were too low, under 20 rarely observed V segments, including chromosome 9 orphons, were left out of the earlier analysis of roughly 600 of the donors. A later analysis found that most CMV-associated TCR beta chains appeared HLA-restricted, with HLA associations seemingly driven largely by CMV exposure. According to the authors, the approach could potentially be generalized to other disease states and immunological phenotypes. The only immune exposure information available for the cohort was CMV serostatus. Compared with equally common non-associated chains, HLA-associated TCR beta chains in a later analysis were more clonally expanded and had lower generation probabilities. Sequencing depth was assumed to be roughly uniform across donors in the presence/absence analyses, though that assumption may not hold. A further reported finding was that TCR beta sequences accurately predicted the HLA-A and HLA-B alleles for most subjects in the first cohort. In a later genetic analysis, fewer N-insertions in productive TCRs were reported among donors in an Asian-associated ancestry cluster than the approximately 670-donor mean. An earlier analysis of 450 to 750 of the donors showed that most TCR beta V segments appeared in productive rearrangements either about 87% or about 30% of the time, which broadly matched IMGT annotations. A cluster of highly shared sequence variants was judged likely to represent a technical artifact of the sequencing pipeline. Some IMGT-functional V segments, including TRBV6-2 and TRBV6-3, could not be distinguished by the 87-base-pair reads and were therefore excluded. In the study, around 150 TCR beta chains were listed as associated with cytomegalovirus. Specific HLA alleles were associated with around 18,000 TCR beta sequences at a false discovery rate of 0.05 in a later analysis. In a later genetic analysis, a missense DCLRE1C variant was associated with V-gene and J-gene trimming of TCR beta chains, and the association was replicated in an independent cohort. While some public TCRs were present in many individuals, most TCR sequences turned up only very rarely across donors. Linkage disequilibrium might explain the correlated functional status among segregating V segments, but an unknown experimental factor could not be excluded. In this cohort, only TCR beta chains were sequenced, and detectable features were limited by the absence of alpha or paired-chain data. A later analysis found that TCR association rates varied across HLA loci, with DRB1 alleles showing the most associated TCRs and HLA-C alleles the fewest. Assigning TCR associations to individual alleles was difficult when HLA alleles, especially DR and DQ, strongly co-occurred. Because some donors lacked HLA typing at each locus, the association tests relied only on the typed subset. In vitro tests confirmed that a few of the cytomegalovirus-associated TCR beta chains recognize cytomegalovirus antigens. According to a later analysis, parvovirus B19, influenza, CMV and Epstein-Barr virus appeared linked to several top co-occurrence clusters. The classifier was reported to diagnose cytomegalovirus status with high specificity and sensitivity in both the original and validation cohorts.

Receptor libraries were prepared by the immunoSEQ multiplex PCR assay. A mixture of 60 forward primers for TCR Vbeta segments and 13 reverse primers for TCR Jbeta segments was used in the multiplex PCR. The CDR3 region of rearranged TCR beta genes was amplified from genomic DNA by a multiplex PCR assay. The Illumina HiSeq System was used to sequence the amplified TCR beta libraries as 87-base-pair reads. The published analysis was carried out like this. A later analysis tallied roughly 80 million unique TCR beta chains across the 666 repertoires, and roughly 11 million of those chains were shared by two or more donors. A nearest-neighbor algorithm error-corrected the raw reads and collapsed the reads into unique sequences, merging closely related sequences to remove PCR and sequencing errors. CDR3 sequences were aligned to IMGT reference sequences to assign V, D and J gene segments. For a sequence to be retained, a match of at least six nucleotides was required to both a V gene segment and a J gene segment. A rearrangement was called productive if the CDR3 had no stop codons and remained in frame with V and J, and every other rearrangement was called non-productive. Following IMGT convention, CDR3 was defined as the stretch from the second conserved V-encoded cysteine to the conserved J-encoded phenylalanine. Sequences without an unambiguous match to a single V gene segment were excluded from the earlier analysis of several hundred of the donors. In an earlier analysis of about 590 of the donors, a V segment was called functional when productive rearrangements were above 56.7%, and segregating when the standard deviation between donors exceeded 5%. A statistical classification framework was developed to diagnose cytomegalovirus status using the catalog of TCR beta chain sequences. In a later analysis, V and J genes were assigned by comparing TCR nucleotide sequences against IMGT/GENE-DB human TR gene sequences. A later analysis assigned CDR3 sequences and most-parsimonious VDJ recombination scenarios with the TCRdist pipeline. In a later analysis, every TCR beta chain was defined by the combination of its CDR3 amino acid sequence and its V-gene family, and reads without a unique V-gene family were dropped. To address suspected cross-contamination and a sequencing artifact, a later analysis removed a few hundred highly shared, low-generation-probability nucleotide sequences. A later analysis calculated a clonal expansion index for each public chain from normalized within-repertoire ranks of inferred template counts. In a later analysis, generation probabilities were computed using a VDJ recombination model fitted to out-of-frame rearrangements, and the results were checked against IGoR. In a later analysis, hypergeometric tests were used to score TCR-TCR, TCR-HLA and TCR-CMV co-occurrence, with a repertoire-size bias correction applied to TCR pairs. A later analysis estimated false discovery rates by permuting HLA or CMV assignments 20 times. In a later analysis, co-occurring TCRs were grouped with DBSCAN, and TCRdist sequence similarity was added when clustering was performed within HLA-allele-positive subsets. For co-occurrence clustering, repertoires with fewer than 30,000 or more than 120,000 public chains were excluded, along with four or five repertoires with anomalous nucleotide sharing. Imported from immuneACCESS, the table was reduced by TCRdb to in-frame sequences with V and J called. These copies leave out some clones; in studies compared against another copy, an unresolved V gene accounts for under half, and the cause of the remainder is not known. V and J calls and clone size are as listed in that table; D and trimming were resolved from the DNA. Within this sample are roughly 190,000 clones, with about four fifths of them counted one time only. Approximately 1.8% of the sample lies in the top ten.

This receptor was identified in a man between 18 and 29 years old in good health and CMV-seronegative. The specimen sequenced was PBMCs. Recombination joined TRBV7-2 with TRBJ2-7; 7 bases in the junction line up with TRBD1. The nucleotide sequence is given as TGTGCCAGCAGCCCTACGGGACAGAACTCCTACGAGCAGTACTTC. Its translation is CASSPTGQNSYEQYF. Beyond the CDR3, the reference TRBV7-2 and TRBJ2-7 genes provide the residues; the full variable domain reads: GAGVSQSPSNKVTEKGKDVELRCDPISGHTALYWYRQSLGQGLEFLIYFQGNSAPDKSGLPSDRFSAERTGGSVSTLTIQRTQQEDSAVYLCASSPTGQNSYEQYFGPGTRLTVT.